This T cell receptor (beta chain) stems from a study of blood T cell repertoires in COVID-19. Per the authors' pipeline: Scientists estimated how many nucleated cells there were by amplifying reference gene primers. Using immunoSEQ multiplex PCR, the repertoire was profiled, and TCRdb retains in-frame clones only, with some absent. The V and J calls and clone size come from that table; D and trimming were worked out from the DNA. The sample has hundreds of thousands of clones, around 91% seen once. Clinical history as reported by participants underpinned cohort assignment. Symptom resolution, clearance, or two negative PCRs marked the recovered donors of Cohort 3. The clonotype comes from a young man who had recovered from COVID-19. Sequencing input: PBMCs or T cells enriched from blood (not recorded which).

The CDR3 sequence: CASSSAGTGSYEQYF. CDR3 sequence (DNA): TGTGCCAGCAGCTCCGCCGGGACAGGTTCCTACGAGCAGTACTTC. The chain is built from TRBV5-4 and TRBJ2-7; 8 bases align to TRBD1. Germline V CDR1 and CDR2: SGHNT, YYREEE (reference sequence). J gave up 1 base and V 3 bases, and 6 bases lay outside the gene matches. CDR3 size: 15 residues.